This T cell receptor (beta chain) comes out of a study of blood T cells in healthy people across ages. The sample, roughly 9.1 milliliters of peripheral blood, was drawn from each donor. Overall study findings and caveats: Unsorted PBMCs blocked a conclusive comparison of naive and antigen-experienced cells. Fewer expanded clones and more diversity marked long-lived versus aged donors.

The second PCR ran roughly 6 to 12 cycles with a sample-barcoded 5' primer and J-beta primers. TCRdb reanalysed the 5' RACE reads using MiXCR and keeps one entry per CDR3 protein. The sample holds some 640,000 distinct CDR3 sequences, more than 40% seen once. This CDR3 is 16 amino acids long. The trim removed 1 base at V and 4 bases at J, leaving 7 bases unmatched. Germline V gene data show CDR1 as LGHNA and CDR2 as YSLEER. In the case of this clonotype: Antigen: not known.

The source of this sequence is a woman aged 60-70 years in good health. The source material was blood. The rearrangement joins TRBV4-3 to TRBJ1-2, with 9 positions matching TRBD1. In DNA, the CDR3 is TGCGCCAGCAGCCAAGCCCGGGACAGGGCGATCTATGGCTACACCTTC. Amino acids: CASSQARDRAIYGYTF.